These 13 T cell receptor beta chains share one sample of origin, sequenced in a study of blood T cells in healthy people across ages. A second PCR of roughly 6 to 12 cycles used a sample-barcoded 5' primer and a J-beta primer mix. TCRdb re-called the 5' RACE reads with MiXCR, one entry per CDR3 protein. Seen here are roughly 860,000 distinct CDR3 sequences, less than 80% observed once, and the top ten hold about a quarter. What was sequenced was blood. All receptors come from a man aged 25 to 40 in good health.

This chain joins TRBV28 and TRBJ1-2; no clear D gene. Germline CDR1 MDHEN, CDR2 SYDVKM. V was shortened by 3 bases and J by 3 bases, with 17 bases between the two germline ends. The CDR3 covers 16 residues. This CDR3 reads CASSLSRRESYYGYTF. For the CDR3, the DNA is TGTGCCAGCAGTTTGTCCCGCAGAGAGAGCTACTATGGCTACACCTTC.

The rearrangement uses TRBV12-3 or TRBV12-4 and TRBJ1-4; 8 bases align to TRBD1. The length of the CDR3 is 16 residues. Unmatched junction bases numbered 10, after V lost 8 bases and J lost 2 bases. This CDR3 reads CASGLDRAFTNEKLFF. CDR3 DNA sequence: TGTGCCAGCGGCTTGGACAGGGCTTTCACTAATGAAAAACTGTTTTTT.

The chain links TRBV7-2 to TRBJ2-5; D possibly uses TRBD1 or TRBD2 (5 bases each). The germline CDR1 and CDR2 sequences are SGHTA and FQGNSA. The germline V and J ends were trimmed by 1 base and 4 bases, with 19 bases remaining between them. CDR3 length: 17 residues. Here the CDR3 DNA reads TGTGCCAGCAGCTTAGGGGTCCGACGAGGGGTCGGAGAGACCCAGTACTTC. Protein: CASSLGVRRGVGETQYF.

The V gene is TRBV5-6, the J gene TRBJ2-7; possible D gene TRBD2, 7 bases. The CDR3 runs 14 residues. Germline lookup yields CDR1 SGHDT and CDR2 YYEEEE. V dropped 7 bases and J dropped 2 bases, with 16 bases sitting between them. CDR3 in DNA: TGTGCCAGCGATCTGGAGGGGGGGCCCTACGAGCAGTACTTC. Translating it yields CASDLEGGPYEQYF. Full variable domain (remainder filled in from reference TRBV5-6 and TRBJ2-7): DAGVTQSPTHLIKTRGQQVTLRCSPKSGHDTVSWYQQALGQGPQFIFQYYEEEERQRGNFPDRFSGHQFPNYSSELNVNALLLGDSALYLCASDLEGGPYEQYFGPGTRLTVT.

This clonotype was seen once. The DNA of the CDR3 is TGTGCCACCATCATGGACCGCTACGAGCAGTACTTC. Its protein is CATIMDRYEQYF. The chain recombines TRBV24-1 with TRBJ2-7; D is ambiguous. The CDR3 loop spans 12 amino acids. Trimming pared 8 bases from V and 3 bases from J, leaving 10 bases between. Germline V gene data show CDR1 as KGHDR and CDR2 as SFDVKD.

The rearrangement joins TRBV29-1 to TRBJ2-4; D could derive from TRBD1 or TRBD2 (6 bases each). Matching the DNA end better, TRBJ2-7 makes the J call doubtful. Germline V gene sequence: CDR1 SQVTM, CDR2 ANQGSEA. This CDR3 is 12 amino acids long. CDR3 sequence: CSVDHGGGEQYF. DNA of the CDR3: TGCAGCGTTGATCACGGAGGGGGCGAGCAGTACTTC.

The rearrangement uses TRBV21-1 and TRBJ2-4. The J call is doubtful: the DNA matches TRBJ2-5 better. TRBV21-1 is deemed a pseudogene. The CDR3 runs 13 residues. The CDR3 spells CASSKAGEETQYF. The CDR3 DNA reads as TGTGCCAGCAGCAAAGCGGGGGAAGAGACCCAGTACTTC.

This chain connects TRBV12-3 or TRBV12-4 to TRBJ2-6, with 7 bases matching TRBD1. The CDR3 totals 12 residues. Trimming removed 6 bases from V and 11 bases from J; junction bases left unmatched: 4. CDR3 amino acids: CASRGTADVLTF. CDR3 bases: TGTGCCAGCAGGGGGACAGCGGACGTCCTGACTTTC.

The V and J genes are TRBV12-3 or TRBV12-4 and TRBJ2-3; TRBD1 matches at 7 bases. This CDR3 has 16 residues. V was clipped by 4 bases and J by 3 bases; unmatched bases: 10. This CDR3 reads CASSSAGTGVTDTQYF. The CDR3 DNA is TGTGCCAGCAGTTCCGCCGGAACAGGGGTGACAGATACGCAGTATTTT.

This clonotype came up a few times. The genes are TRBV7-9 and TRBJ2-2; no reliable D call. The CDR3 runs 12 residues. Trimming stripped 6 bases from V and 7 bases from J, with 9 bases between. Germline values: CDR1 SEHNR, CDR2 FQNEAQ (reference sequence). In DNA, the CDR3 is TGTGCCAGCAGTTCTCGCGACGGGGAGCTGTTTTTT. It is translated as CASSSRDGELFF.

CDR3 nucleotide sequence: TGTGCCAGCACCCCGACAGGGGGATTCAACATTCAGTACTTC. Residues: CASTPTGGFNIQYF. This chain joins TRBV12-3 or TRBV12-4 and TRBJ2-4, with TRBD1 matching over 9 bases. V lost 7 bases to trimming and J lost 7 bases; unmatched junction nucleotides: 8. CDR3 size: 14 residues.

The chain recombines TRBV20-1 with TRBJ2-5, with 7 positions matching TRBD2. The CDR3 totals 14 residues. Trimming at V came to 8 bases and at J to 11 bases, leaving 20 bases not matched to a gene. Germline loops: CDR1 DFQATT, CDR2 SNEGSKA (reference sequence). The CDR3 bases are TGCAGTCACTTGACTAGCCGGGGCCACAATGAGCAGTACTTC. It codes for CSHLTSRGHNEQYF.

This clonotype was recorded a few times. This chain connects TRBV20-1 to TRBJ2-5, with 8 bases lining up with TRBD1. Germline loops: CDR1 DFQATT, CDR2 SNEGSKA (reference sequence). With 0 bases clipped from V and 1 base from J, the junction kept 13 bases outside the gene matches. The CDR3 extends over 18 amino acids. CDR3 nucleotides: TGCAGTGCTAGAGAGACAGGGGCCTTATATTTAATCCAAGAGACCCAGTACTTC. It specifies CSARETGALYLIQETQYF.